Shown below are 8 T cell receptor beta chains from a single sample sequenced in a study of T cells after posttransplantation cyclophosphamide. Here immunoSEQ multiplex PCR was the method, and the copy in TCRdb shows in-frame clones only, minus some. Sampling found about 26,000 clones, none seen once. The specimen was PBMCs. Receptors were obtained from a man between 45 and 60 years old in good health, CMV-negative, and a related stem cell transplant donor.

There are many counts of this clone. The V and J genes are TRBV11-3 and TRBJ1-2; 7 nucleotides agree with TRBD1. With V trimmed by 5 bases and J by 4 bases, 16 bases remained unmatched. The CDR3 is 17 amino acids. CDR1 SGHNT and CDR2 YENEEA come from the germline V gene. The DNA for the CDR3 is TGTGCCAGCAGCCATAAAAACACGACAGGGCCCTTCTATGGCTACACCTTC. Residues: CASSHKNTTGPFYGYTF.

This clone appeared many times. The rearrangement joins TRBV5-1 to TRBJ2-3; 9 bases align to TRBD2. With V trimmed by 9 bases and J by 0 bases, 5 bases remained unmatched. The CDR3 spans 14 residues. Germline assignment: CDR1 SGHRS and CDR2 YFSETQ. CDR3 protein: CATGTSFSTDTQYF. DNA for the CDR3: TGCGCCACCGGGACTAGCTTTAGCACAGATACGCAGTATTTT.

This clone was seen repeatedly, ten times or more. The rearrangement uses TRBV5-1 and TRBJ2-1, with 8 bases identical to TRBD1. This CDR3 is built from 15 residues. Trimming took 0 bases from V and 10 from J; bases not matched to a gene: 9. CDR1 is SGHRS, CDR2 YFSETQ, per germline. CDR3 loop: CASSLGATGAEEQFF. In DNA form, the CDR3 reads TGCGCCAGCAGCTTGGGTGCGACAGGGGCGGAAGAGCAGTTCTTC.

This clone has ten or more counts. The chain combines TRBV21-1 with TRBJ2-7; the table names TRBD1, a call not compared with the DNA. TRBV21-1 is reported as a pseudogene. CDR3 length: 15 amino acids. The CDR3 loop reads CASSKGDRASYEQYF. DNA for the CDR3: TGTGCCAGCAGCAAAGGGGACAGGGCGTCCTACGAGCAGTACTTC.

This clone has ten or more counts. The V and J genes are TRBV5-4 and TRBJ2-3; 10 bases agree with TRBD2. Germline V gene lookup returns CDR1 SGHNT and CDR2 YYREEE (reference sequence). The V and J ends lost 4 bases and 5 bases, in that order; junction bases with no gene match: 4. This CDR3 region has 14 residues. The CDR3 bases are TGTGCCAGCAGCGCTAGCGGGGGCCGAGATACGCAGTATTTT. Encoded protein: CASSASGGRDTQYF. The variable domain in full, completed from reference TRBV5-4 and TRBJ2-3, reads ETGVTQSPTHLIKTRGQQVTLRCSSQSGHNTVSWYQQALGQGPQFIFQYYREEENGRGNFPPRFSGLQFPNYSSELNVNALELDDSALYLCASSASGGRDTQYFGPGTRLTVL.

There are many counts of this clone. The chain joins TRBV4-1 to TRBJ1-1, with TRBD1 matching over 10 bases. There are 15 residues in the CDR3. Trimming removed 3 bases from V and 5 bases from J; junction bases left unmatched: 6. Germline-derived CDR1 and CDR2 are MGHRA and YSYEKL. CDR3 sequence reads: CASSQGQGWETEAFF. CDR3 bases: TGCGCCAGCAGCCAGGGACAGGGGTGGGAAACTGAAGCTTTCTTT.

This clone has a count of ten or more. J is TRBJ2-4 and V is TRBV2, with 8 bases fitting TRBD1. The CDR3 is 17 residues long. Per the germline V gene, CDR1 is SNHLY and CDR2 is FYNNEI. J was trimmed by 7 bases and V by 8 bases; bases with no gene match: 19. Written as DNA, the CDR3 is TGTGCCAGCGAGGGCTCGATACAGGGGGAAGGTGCGAACATTCAGTACTTC. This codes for CASEGSIQGEGANIQYF.

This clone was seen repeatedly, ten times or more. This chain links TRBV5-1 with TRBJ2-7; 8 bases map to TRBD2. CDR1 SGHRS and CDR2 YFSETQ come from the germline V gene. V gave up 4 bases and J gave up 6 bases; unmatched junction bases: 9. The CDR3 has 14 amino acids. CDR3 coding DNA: TGCGCCAGCAGCGAGCGAGCGGGGGTGGGCGAGCAGTACTTC. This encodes CASSERAGVGEQYF.